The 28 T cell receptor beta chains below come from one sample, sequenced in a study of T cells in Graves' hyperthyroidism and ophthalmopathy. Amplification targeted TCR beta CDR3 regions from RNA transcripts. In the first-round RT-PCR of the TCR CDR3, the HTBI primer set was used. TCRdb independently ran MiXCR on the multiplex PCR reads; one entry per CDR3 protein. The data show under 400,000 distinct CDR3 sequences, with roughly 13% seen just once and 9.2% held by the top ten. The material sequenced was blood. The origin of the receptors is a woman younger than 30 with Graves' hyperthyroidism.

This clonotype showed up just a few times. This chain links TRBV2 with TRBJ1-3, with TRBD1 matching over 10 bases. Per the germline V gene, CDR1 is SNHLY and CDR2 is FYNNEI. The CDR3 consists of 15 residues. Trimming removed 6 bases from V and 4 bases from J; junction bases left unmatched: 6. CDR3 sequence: CASSNDRGLGNTIYF. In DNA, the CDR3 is TGTGCCAGCAGCAATGACAGGGGGCTAGGAAACACCATATATTTT.

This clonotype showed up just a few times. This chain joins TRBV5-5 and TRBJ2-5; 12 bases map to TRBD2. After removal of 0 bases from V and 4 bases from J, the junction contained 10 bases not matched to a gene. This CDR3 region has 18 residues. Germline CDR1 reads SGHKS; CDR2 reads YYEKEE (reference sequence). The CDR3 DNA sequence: TGTGCCAGCAGCTTGGTTTCTAGCGGGAGGGGTCTAGGAGAGACCCAGTACTTC. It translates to CASSLVSSGRGLGETQYF.

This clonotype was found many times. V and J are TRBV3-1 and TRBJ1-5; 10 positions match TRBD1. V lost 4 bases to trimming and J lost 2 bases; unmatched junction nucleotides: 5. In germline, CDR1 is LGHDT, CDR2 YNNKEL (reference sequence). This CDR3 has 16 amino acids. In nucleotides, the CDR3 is TGTGCCAGCAGCCCGGGACAGGGGTCGGGCAATCAGCCCCAGCATTTT. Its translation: CASSPGQGSGNQPQHF.

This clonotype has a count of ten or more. For the CDR3, the DNA is TGTGCCAGCAGTGAAGCGCTTCGGGGGGTCGGAAACACCATATATTTT. This translates into CASSEALRGVGNTIYF. V gene TRBV2 combines with J gene TRBJ1-3, with D possibly matching TRBD1 (5 bases). The V end lost 0 bases, the J end lost 4 bases, and 13 bases lay between the germline ends. Germline CDR1 and CDR2: SNHLY and FYNNEI. CDR3 length: 16 amino acids.

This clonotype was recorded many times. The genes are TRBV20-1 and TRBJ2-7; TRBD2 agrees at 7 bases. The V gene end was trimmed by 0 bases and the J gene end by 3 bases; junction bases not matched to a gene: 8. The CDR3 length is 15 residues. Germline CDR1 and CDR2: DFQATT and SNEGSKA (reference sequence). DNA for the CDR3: TGCAGTGCTAGAGATAGAGGCGGGAGTTACTACGAGCAGTACTTC. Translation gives CSARDRGGSYYEQYF.

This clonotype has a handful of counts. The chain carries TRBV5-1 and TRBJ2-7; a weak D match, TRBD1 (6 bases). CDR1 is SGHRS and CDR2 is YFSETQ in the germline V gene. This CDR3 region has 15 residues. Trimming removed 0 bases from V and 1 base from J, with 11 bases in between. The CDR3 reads CASSLVGTPSYEQYF. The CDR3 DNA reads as TGCGCCAGCAGCTTGGTAGGGACACCATCCTACGAGCAGTACTTC.

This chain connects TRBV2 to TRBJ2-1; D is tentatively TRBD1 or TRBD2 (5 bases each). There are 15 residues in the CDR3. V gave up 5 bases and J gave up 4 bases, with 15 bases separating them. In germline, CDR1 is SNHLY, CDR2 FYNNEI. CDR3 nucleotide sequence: TGTGCCAGCAGTACACCCGGGGCTTCTTACAATGAGCAGTTCTTC. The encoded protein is CASSTPGASYNEQFF.

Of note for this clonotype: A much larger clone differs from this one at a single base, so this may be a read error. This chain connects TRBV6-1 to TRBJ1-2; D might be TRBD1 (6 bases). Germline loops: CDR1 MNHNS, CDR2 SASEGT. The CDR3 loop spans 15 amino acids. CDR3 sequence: CASSGLGTRNYGYIF. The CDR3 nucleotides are TGTGCCAGCAGTGGCCTTGGGACAAGGAACTATGGCTACATCTTC.

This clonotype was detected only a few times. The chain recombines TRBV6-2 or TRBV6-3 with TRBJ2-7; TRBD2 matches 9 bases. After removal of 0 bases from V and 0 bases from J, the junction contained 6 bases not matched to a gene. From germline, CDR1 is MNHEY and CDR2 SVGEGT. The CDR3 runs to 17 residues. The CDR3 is CASSYSRTSEDSYEQYF. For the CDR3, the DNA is TGTGCCAGCAGTTACTCCCGGACTAGCGAGGACTCCTACGAGCAGTACTTC.

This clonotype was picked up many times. In DNA, the CDR3 is TGTGTCACCGGGACTAGCTGGAATGAGCAGTTCTTC. Its protein is CVTGTSWNEQFF. This chain joins TRBV6-2 or TRBV6-3 and TRBJ2-1; 9 bases map to TRBD2. CDR3 size: 12 residues. CDR1 is MNHEY, CDR2 SVGEGT, per germline.

The CDR3 protein is CASSYRVISAGNTIYF. The DNA for the CDR3 is TGTGCCAGCAGCTACAGGGTGATCTCGGCTGGAAACACCATATATTTT. The V and J genes are TRBV6-2 or TRBV6-3 and TRBJ1-3, with a possible D match to TRBD1 (6 bases). This CDR3 is built from 16 residues. The germline gives CDR1 MNHEY, CDR2 SVGEGT. V was cut by 6 bases and J by 2 bases, with 17 bases left in between.

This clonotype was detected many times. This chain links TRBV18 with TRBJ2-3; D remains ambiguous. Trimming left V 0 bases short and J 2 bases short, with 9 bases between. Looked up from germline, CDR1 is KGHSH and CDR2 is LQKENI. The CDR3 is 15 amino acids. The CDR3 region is CASSPPGQFTDTQYF. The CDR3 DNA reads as TGTGCCAGCTCACCACCGGGCCAGTTCACAGATACGCAGTATTTT. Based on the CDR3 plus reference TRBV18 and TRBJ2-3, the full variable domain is NAGVMQNPRHLVRRRGQEARLRCSPMKGHSHVYWYRQLPEEGLKFMVYLQKENIIDESGMPKERFSAEFPKEGPSILRIQQVVRGDSAAYFCASSPPGQFTDTQYFGPGTRLTVL.

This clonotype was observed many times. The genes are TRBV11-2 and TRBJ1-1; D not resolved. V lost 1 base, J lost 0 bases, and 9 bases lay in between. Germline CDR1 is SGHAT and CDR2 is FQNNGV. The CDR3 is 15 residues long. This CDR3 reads CASSLGTGLNTEAFF. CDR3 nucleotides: TGTGCCAGCAGCTTAGGGACGGGATTGAACACTGAAGCTTTCTTT.

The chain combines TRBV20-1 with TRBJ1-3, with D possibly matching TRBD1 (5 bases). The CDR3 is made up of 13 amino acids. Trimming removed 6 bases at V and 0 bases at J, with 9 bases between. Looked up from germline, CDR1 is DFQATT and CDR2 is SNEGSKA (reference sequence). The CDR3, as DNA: TGCAGTGCCTTAAGGGGCTCTGGAAACACCATATATTTT. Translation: CSALRGSGNTIYF.

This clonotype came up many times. CDR3: CASGAQREADTQYF. The CDR3 coding sequence is TGTGCCAGCGGGGCCCAGCGGGAGGCAGATACGCAGTATTTT. This chain joins TRBV2 and TRBJ2-3, with 9 bases that match TRBD2. V was clipped by 8 bases and J by 4 bases; unmatched bases: 7. Looked up from germline, CDR1 is SNHLY and CDR2 is FYNNEI. This CDR3 has 14 residues. The whole variable domain, filled in from reference TRBV2 and TRBJ2-3, reads EPEVTQTPSHQVTQMGQEVILRCVPISNHLYFYWYRQILGQKVEFLVSFYNNEISEKSEIFDDQFSVERPDGSNFTLKIRSTKLEDSAMYFCASGAQREADTQYFGPGTRLTVL.

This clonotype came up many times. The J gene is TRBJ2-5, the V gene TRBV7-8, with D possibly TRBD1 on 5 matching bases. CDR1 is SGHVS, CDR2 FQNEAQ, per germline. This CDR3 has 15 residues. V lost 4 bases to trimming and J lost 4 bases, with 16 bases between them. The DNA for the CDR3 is TGTGCCAGCAGCTCCCCGACAGTGGAGCGAGAGACCCAGTACTTC. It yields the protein CASSSPTVERETQYF.

The CDR3 spells CASSAEANRGTEAFF. The DNA for the CDR3 is TGCGCCAGCAGCGCAGAGGCCAACCGGGGAACTGAAGCTTTCTTT. The rearrangement uses TRBV5-1 and TRBJ1-1; D is undetermined. This CDR3 spans 15 amino acids. The V gene's germline CDR1 is SGHRS and CDR2 YFSETQ. Between the trimmed V and J ends, which lost 4 bases and 5 bases, there was a span of 18 bases.

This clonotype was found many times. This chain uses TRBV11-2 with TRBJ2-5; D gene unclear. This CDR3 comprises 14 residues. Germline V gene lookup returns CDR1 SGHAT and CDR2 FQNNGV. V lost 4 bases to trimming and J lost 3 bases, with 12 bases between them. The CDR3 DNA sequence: TGTGCCAGCAGCTGGGCCATGGACGAAGAGACCCAGTACTTC. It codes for CASSWAMDEETQYF.

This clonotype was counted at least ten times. The CDR3 sequence is CASSSGQGQPQHF. CDR3 in DNA: TGTGCCAGCAGTTCCGGACAGGGTCAGCCCCAGCATTTT. The chain combines TRBV6-2 or TRBV6-3 with TRBJ1-5; 8 nucleotides agree with TRBD1. The CDR3 extends over 13 amino acids. Losses at the gene ends were 4 bases for V and 6 bases for J; bases not matched to a gene: 2. Germline lookup yields CDR1 MNHEY and CDR2 SVGEGT.

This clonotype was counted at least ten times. The CDR3 bases are TGTGCCAGCACGAGGGCCACTGAAGCTTTCTTT. This sequence encodes CASTRATEAFF. This chain joins TRBV2 and TRBJ1-1; D uncertain. Trimming stripped 7 bases from V and 4 bases from J, with 7 bases between. CDR1 is SNHLY, CDR2 FYNNEI, per germline. This CDR3 is built from 11 residues. Filled out from reference TRBV2 and TRBJ1-1, the complete variable domain reads EPEVTQTPSHQVTQMGQEVILRCVPISNHLYFYWYRQILGQKVEFLVSFYNNEISEKSEIFDDQFSVERPDGSNFTLKIRSTKLEDSAMYFCASTRATEAFFGQGTRLTVV.

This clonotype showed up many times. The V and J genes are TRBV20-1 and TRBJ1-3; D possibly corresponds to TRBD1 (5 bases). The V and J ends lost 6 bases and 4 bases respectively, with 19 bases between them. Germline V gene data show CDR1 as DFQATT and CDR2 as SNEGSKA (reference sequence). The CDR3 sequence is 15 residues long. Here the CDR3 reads CSALWRRGGGNTIYF. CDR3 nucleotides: TGCAGTGCCCTTTGGAGGAGGGGCGGGGGAAACACCATATATTTT.

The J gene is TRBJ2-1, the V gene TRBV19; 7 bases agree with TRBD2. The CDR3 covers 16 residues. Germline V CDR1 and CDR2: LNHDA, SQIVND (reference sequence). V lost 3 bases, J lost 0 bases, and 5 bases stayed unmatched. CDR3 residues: CASSMFGGSSYNEQFF. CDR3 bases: TGTGCCAGTAGTATGTTCGGCGGGAGCTCCTACAATGAGCAGTTCTTC.

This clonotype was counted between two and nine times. In DNA, the CDR3 is TGTGCCAGCAGCCCCCTGCCGGGTTCCCAAGAGACCCAGTACTTC. This codes for CASSPLPGSQETQYF. The chain is built from TRBV7-6 and TRBJ2-5; no clear D gene. Between the trimmed V and J ends, which lost 5 bases and 1 base, there was a span of 14 bases. The CDR3 is 15 amino acids. Looked up from germline, CDR1 is SGHVS and CDR2 is FNYEAQ. Filled out from reference TRBV7-6 and TRBJ2-5, the complete variable domain reads GAGVSQSPRYKVTKRGQDVALRCDPISGHVSLYWYRQALGQGPEFLTYFNYEAQQDKSGLPNDRFSAERPEGSISTLTIQRTEQRDSAMYRCASSPLPGSQETQYFGPGTRLLVL.

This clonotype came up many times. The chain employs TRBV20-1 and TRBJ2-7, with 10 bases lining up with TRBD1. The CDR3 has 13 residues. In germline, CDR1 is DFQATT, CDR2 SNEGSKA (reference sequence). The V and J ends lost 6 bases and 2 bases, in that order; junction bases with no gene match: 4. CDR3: CSARTGGPYEQYF. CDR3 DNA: TGCAGTGCGCGGACAGGGGGGCCCTACGAGCAGTACTTC.

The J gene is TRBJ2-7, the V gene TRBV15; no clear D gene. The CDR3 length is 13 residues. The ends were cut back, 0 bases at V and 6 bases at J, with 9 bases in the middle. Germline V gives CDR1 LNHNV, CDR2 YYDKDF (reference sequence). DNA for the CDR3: TGTGCCACCAGCAGAGATCGGTGGAGCGAGCAGTACTTC. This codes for CATSRDRWSEQYF. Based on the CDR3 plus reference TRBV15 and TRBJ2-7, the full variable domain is DAMVIQNPRYQVTQFGKPVTLSCSQTLNHNVMYWYQQKSSQAPKLLFHYYDKDFNNEADTPDNFQSRRPNTSFCFLDIRSPGLGDTAMYLCATSRDRWSEQYFGPGTRLTVT.

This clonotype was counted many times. CDR3 DNA sequence: TGTGCCAGCCGCACCTACGAGCAGTACTTC. Translated, it gives CASRTYEQYF. The V gene is TRBV2, the J gene TRBJ2-7; D remains ambiguous. This CDR3 has 10 amino acids. Germline V gene sequence: CDR1 SNHLY, CDR2 FYNNEI. The V end was cut by 8 bases, the J end by 2 bases, with 4 bases between.

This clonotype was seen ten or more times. This chain's CDR3 is CASSQGGWAEAFF. The CDR3 coding sequence is TGTGCCAGCAGCCAAGGAGGATGGGCTGAAGCTTTCTTT. The chain carries TRBV3-1 and TRBJ1-1; no definite D call. V was pared by 1 base and J by 6 bases, with 9 bases between. CDR3 length: 13 residues. Germline CDR1 reads LGHDT; CDR2 reads YNNKEL (reference sequence).

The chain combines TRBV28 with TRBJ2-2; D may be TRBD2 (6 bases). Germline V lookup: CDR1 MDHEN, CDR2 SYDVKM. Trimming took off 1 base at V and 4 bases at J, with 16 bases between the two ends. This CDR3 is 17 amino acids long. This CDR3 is CASSLLGLQAGTGELFF. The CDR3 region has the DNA TGTGCCAGCAGTTTATTAGGCCTACAAGCGGGCACCGGGGAGCTGTTTTTT.